These 20 T cell receptor beta chains share one sample of origin, sequenced in a study of cytomegalovirus exposure and HLA in healthy donors. Researchers ran the PCR with 60 Vbeta and 13 Jbeta primers. Repertoires were generated with immunoSEQ multiplex PCR, while TCRdb's copy carries only in-frame clones and drops some. The sample shows approximately 140,000 clones, 70% to 90% of them seen only once. What was sequenced was PBMCs. The receptors derive from a woman aged 40 to 49 in good health and CMV-seronegative.

This clone came up once. The J gene is TRBJ2-3, the V gene TRBV5-4; D not resolved. Trimming took 4 bases from V and 4 from J, leaving 10 bases between them. CDR3 length equals 13 residues. The V gene's germline CDR1 is SGHNT and CDR2 YYREEE (reference sequence). DNA of the CDR3: TGTGCCAGCAGCGTGGGCCGGGCAGATACGCAGTATTTT. Residues: CASSVGRADTQYF.

This chain joins TRBV5-1 and TRBJ2-7; D ambiguous. The V and J ends lost 4 bases and 2 bases respectively, with 19 bases between them. The CDR3 is made up of 16 amino acids. Looked up from germline, CDR1 is SGHRS and CDR2 is YFSETQ. The CDR3 is CASSTYTTPVAYEQYF. CDR3 nucleotide sequence: TGCGCCAGCAGCACATACACTACACCTGTTGCCTACGAGCAGTACTTC.

The chain is built from TRBV6-5 and TRBJ2-7, with 9 nucleotides matching TRBD1. J was trimmed by 5 bases and V by 8 bases; bases with no gene match: 4. The CDR3 is 12 residues long. CDR1 is MNHEY, CDR2 SVGAGI, per germline. CDR3 sequence (DNA): TGTGCCAGCGGGACAGGGAGGCACGAGCAGTACTTC. Its protein product is CASGTGRHEQYF.

The rearrangement links TRBV6-5 to TRBJ2-7; D unresolved. The CDR3 has 13 amino acids. Trimming stripped 7 bases from V and 0 bases from J, with 10 bases between. Germline CDR1 MNHEY, CDR2 SVGAGI. The CDR3 DNA reads TGTGCCAGCAAGATACTCGGCTCCTACGAGCAGTACTTC. As protein: CASKILGSYEQYF.

This rearrangement joins TRBV6-5 to TRBJ2-7, with TRBD1 matching over 9 bases. The CDR3 spans 15 residues. Germline V lookup: CDR1 MNHEY, CDR2 SVGAGI. Trimming at V came to 6 bases and at J to 4 bases, leaving 10 bases not matched to a gene. The CDR3 reads CASRFDRGRVYEQYF. The CDR3 DNA is TGTGCCAGCAGATTCGACAGGGGGAGAGTTTACGAGCAGTACTTC.

The chain couples TRBV7-8 to TRBJ1-2; maybe TRBD1 (6 bases). V lost 4 bases and J lost 6, with 15 bases in between. CDR1 and CDR2 from the germline V gene are SGHVS and FQNEAQ. The CDR3 spans 14 residues. CDR3 loop: CASSSQQGVHGYTF. CDR3 sequence (DNA): TGTGCCAGCAGCTCTCAACAGGGAGTTCATGGCTACACCTTC.

The chain carries TRBV11-2 and TRBJ2-1; D might be TRBD2 (5 bases). V lost 5 bases to trimming and J lost 9 bases, with 8 bases between them. CDR1 and CDR2 from the germline V gene are SGHAT and FQNNGV. CDR3 length: 11 residues. In DNA, the CDR3 is TGTGCCAGCAGCGAGGGCATTGAGCAGTTCTTC. Amino acids: CASSEGIEQFF. Complete variable domain (other parts from reference TRBV11-2 and TRBJ2-1): EAGVAQSPRYKIIEKRQSVAFWCNPISGHATLYWYQQILGQGPKLLIQFQNNGVVDDSQLPKDRFSAERLKGVDSTLKIQPAKLEDSAVYLCASSEGIEQFFGPGTRLTVL.

The chain is built from TRBV11-1 and TRBJ2-7, with D possibly matching TRBD1 (8 bases). Trimming removed 2 bases from V and 4 bases from J, with 15 bases in between. This CDR3 is 15 amino acids long. Germline-derived CDR1 and CDR2 are SGHAT and FQDESV (reference sequence). The CDR3 region has the DNA TGTGCCAGCAGCTTAAGGACAGGGAGGGGGTACGAGCAGTACTTC. Encoded protein: CASSLRTGRGYEQYF.

The V and J genes are TRBV11-2 and TRBJ2-2; 14 bases are shared with TRBD2. Germline CDR1 reads SGHAT; CDR2 reads FQNNGV. The CDR3 extends over 19 amino acids. V lost 5 bases and J lost 5; bases outside the gene matches: 13. The CDR3 nucleotides are TGTGCCAGCAGCCCAATCTCCGGGACTAGCGGGAGTGGGACCGGGGAGCTGTTTTTT. Protein product: CASSPISGTSGSGTGELFF.

The chain couples TRBV19 to TRBJ1-1; D remains ambiguous. V shed 1 base and J shed 3 bases, with 12 bases lying between them. Germline CDR1 and CDR2: LNHDA and SQIVND (reference sequence). The length of the CDR3 is 15 residues. The CDR3, as DNA: TGTGCCAGTAGTATAGGTGGCAGGTGGGACACTGAAGCTTTCTTT. It translates to CASSIGGRWDTEAFF.

CDR3 amino acids: CASSPFGAGNYEQYF. The CDR3 region has the DNA TGTGCCAGCAGCCCCTTTGGGGCGGGGAATTACGAGCAGTACTTC. The V and J genes are TRBV11-3 and TRBJ2-7, with a tentative D call TRBD2 (6 bases). Per the germline V gene, CDR1 is SGHNT and CDR2 is YENEEA. The CDR3 spans 15 residues. V dropped 5 bases and J dropped 4 bases, with 18 bases sitting between them.

The count of this clone is one. This chain uses TRBV4-2 with TRBJ2-2, with 9 bases identical to TRBD1. Trimming at V came to 1 base and at J to 5 bases, leaving 11 bases not matched to a gene. The CDR3 covers 18 residues. The germline gives CDR1 LGHNA, CDR2 YNFKEQ. The CDR3 is CASSQAAQQGASTGELFF. The CDR3 coding sequence is TGTGCCAGCAGCCAAGCAGCCCAACAGGGGGCTAGTACCGGGGAGCTGTTTTTT.

This sequence joins TRBV29-1 and TRBJ2-3; D unclear. The CDR3 runs 11 residues. Trimming stripped 4 bases from V and 6 bases from J, with 8 bases between. Germline V gene data show CDR1 as SQVTM and CDR2 as ANQGSEA. CDR3 coding DNA: TGCAGCGTTGTCCTCGGGGATACGCAGTATTTT. This gives the protein CSVVLGDTQYF.

V is TRBV30 and J is TRBJ1-2; 8 bases map to TRBD1. Germline V gene data show CDR1 as GTSNPN and CDR2 as SVGIG (reference sequence). V lost 0 bases to trimming and J lost 8 bases; unmatched junction nucleotides: 8. There are 14 residues in the CDR3. The CDR3 DNA is TGTGCCTGGAGTGTACGGGGCAGGGGGCAAGGCTACACCTTC. Protein sequence: CAWSVRGRGQGYTF.

The chain joins TRBV7-9 to TRBJ1-6, with D perhaps matching TRBD1 (6 bases). The V and J ends lost 5 bases and 6 bases respectively, with 14 bases between them. Germline V CDR1 and CDR2: SEHNR, FQNEAQ (reference sequence). This CDR3 contains 15 residues. The CDR3 DNA reads as TGTGCCAGCAGCCCGGGAAGGGGGGGTAATTCACCCCTCCACTTT. Amino acid sequence: CASSPGRGGNSPLHF.

The rearrangement links TRBV7-2 to TRBJ1-2; 8 bases agree with TRBD1. The trim removed 5 bases at V and 3 bases at J, leaving 5 bases unmatched. CDR1 is SGHTA and CDR2 is FQGNSA in the germline V gene. This CDR3 is built from 14 residues. CDR3 protein: CASSPRGPDYGYTF. As DNA, the CDR3 is TGTGCCAGCAGCCCCAGGGGGCCCGACTATGGCTACACCTTC.

This clone was found a few times. The J gene is TRBJ2-3, the V gene TRBV6-1; maybe TRBD2 (7 bases). Germline-derived CDR1 and CDR2 are MNHNS and SASEGT. The CDR3 runs to 15 residues. V gave up 8 bases and J gave up 4 bases, with 19 bases separating them. The CDR3 region has the DNA TGTGCCAGCTCATTCGGGGGGCGACGGGCAGATACGCAGTATTTT. Translated: CASSFGGRRADTQYF.

The CDR3 DNA is TGTTCCACCCAGGTTCTCCGGTCCTACAATGAGCAGTTCTTC. Amino acids: CSTQVLRSYNEQFF. The chain recombines TRBV7-9 with TRBJ2-1, with no clear D. This CDR3 contains 14 residues. Germline CDR1 is SEHNR and CDR2 is FQNEAQ (reference sequence).

This sequence joins TRBV9 and TRBJ2-1; 7 bases are a match to TRBD2. CDR3 length equals 15 residues. The V gene's germline CDR1 is SGDLS and CDR2 YYNGEE. The trim removed 3 bases at V and 0 bases at J, leaving 3 bases unmatched. The CDR3 protein is CASSAGTNSYNEQFF. The CDR3 DNA reads TGTGCCAGCAGCGCCGGGACTAACTCCTACAATGAGCAGTTCTTC.

V is TRBV9 and J is TRBJ2-1; D remains unclear. This CDR3 has 14 amino acids. The germline V gene has CDR1 SGDLS and CDR2 YYNGEE. The ends were cut back, 4 bases at V and 4 bases at J, with 12 bases in the middle. The CDR3 DNA reads TGTGCCAGCAGCCCACAAACAGCTTACAATGAGCAGTTCTTC. Its translation is CASSPQTAYNEQFF.